Each of the 10 T cell receptor beta chains below was sequenced from the same sample in a study of T cells in localized non-small cell lung cancer. TCRdb's table, derived via immunoSEQ multiplex PCR, lists solely in-frame clones and lacks some. Counted here are roughly 30,000 clones, around 90% occurring once; the ten biggest clones make up 2.5% to 3%. This specimen consisted of peripheral blood, obtained before any cancer treatment. The receptors stem from a female donor older than 55 with stage I lung adenocarcinoma.

The rearrangement links TRBV7-8 to TRBJ2-1; 7 nucleotides align to TRBD1. There are 13 residues in the CDR3. Trimming cost V 1 base and J 10 bases; bases outside gene matches: 4. Per germline, CDR1 SGHVS and CDR2 FQNEAQ. The CDR3 sequence: CASSLGRRGEQFF. CDR3 sequence (DNA): TGTGCCAGCAGCTTAGGTCGCAGGGGGGAGCAGTTCTTC.

The chain couples TRBV7-2 to TRBJ1-1, with a possible D match to TRBD1 (6 bases). The CDR3 is 15 residues long. Germline CDR1 reads SGHTA; CDR2 reads FQGNSA. V was pared by 1 base and J by 4 bases, with 13 bases between. The DNA for the CDR3 is TGTGCCAGCAGCTTAGGAGTTGGGGGCTTCACTGAAGCTTTCTTT. Protein: CASSLGVGGFTEAFF. Complete variable domain (other parts from reference TRBV7-2 and TRBJ1-1): GAGVSQSPSNKVTEKGKDVELRCDPISGHTALYWYRQSLGQGLEFLIYFQGNSAPDKSGLPSDRFSAERTGGSVSTLTIQRTQQEDSAVYLCASSLGVGGFTEAFFGQGTRLTVV.

This chain links TRBV6-1 with TRBJ2-2, with unresolved D. Looked up from germline, CDR1 is MNHNS and CDR2 is SASEGT. This CDR3 is 13 amino acids long. Trimming left V 10 bases short and J 2 bases short, with 11 bases between. CDR3 region: CATGDVNTGELFF. DNA of the CDR3: TGTGCCACCGGCGATGTTAACACCGGGGAGCTGTTTTTT.

V and J are TRBV28 and TRBJ1-5, with 11 bases matching TRBD1. This CDR3 has 13 residues. J was trimmed by 5 bases and V by 8 bases; bases with no gene match: 2. Germline V gene lookup returns CDR1 MDHEN and CDR2 SYDVKM. The CDR3 protein is CASGTGGYQPQHF. CDR3 in DNA: TGTGCCAGCGGGACAGGGGGGTATCAGCCCCAGCATTTT.

This clone has just a few counts. The genes are TRBV18 and TRBJ1-2, with 7 bases fitting TRBD1. Germline V gives CDR1 KGHSH, CDR2 LQKENI. The junction had 5 bases not matched to a gene; V was cut back by 3 bases and J by 7 bases. The CDR3 is made up of 13 amino acids. For the CDR3, the DNA is TGTGCCAGCTCACCCGGACAGGAGGTTGGCTACACCTTC. Translating it yields CASSPGQEVGYTF.

The rearrangement uses TRBV6-6 and TRBJ1-4; no clear D gene. Trimming removed 2 bases from V and 5 bases from J, with 9 bases in between. This CDR3 is built from 14 residues. Germline V gene lookup returns CDR1 MNHNY and CDR2 SVGAGI (reference sequence). The CDR3 DNA reads as TGTGCCAGCAGTTACATAGCGGGGAATGAAAAACTGTTTTTT. This sequence encodes CASSYIAGNEKLFF.

J is TRBJ2-7 and V is TRBV28; D uncertain. Per the germline V gene, CDR1 is MDHEN and CDR2 is SYDVKM. Trimming removed 6 bases from V and 4 bases from J, with 10 bases in between. CDR3 length: 12 residues. The CDR3 DNA reads as TGTGCCAGCAGCATAGTCGGGTACGAGCAGTACTTC. Its translation is CASSIVGYEQYF.

The rearrangement links TRBV11-2 to TRBJ2-7; D possibly corresponds to TRBD1 (7 bases). Germline lookup yields CDR1 SGHAT and CDR2 FQNNGV. The V end was cut by 5 bases, the J end by 0 bases, with 20 bases between. CDR3 length: 17 residues. The CDR3 nucleotides read TGTGCCAGCAGCCCGGTTCCCGGAGGGACAGCCTCCTACGAGCAGTACTTC. It yields the protein CASSPVPGGTASYEQYF.

V usage is TRBV4-2 and J usage is TRBJ2-1; D unclear. V was trimmed by 4 bases and J by 5 bases, leaving 6 bases between them. This CDR3 spans 12 amino acids. The germline V gene has CDR1 LGHNA and CDR2 YNFKEQ. The CDR3 DNA follows: TGTGCCAGCAGCCGAGGACACAATGAGCAGTTCTTC. This encodes CASSRGHNEQFF.

The chain carries TRBV7-6 and TRBJ2-7; D not resolved. The germline V gene has CDR1 SGHVS and CDR2 FNYEAQ. This CDR3 contains 11 residues. Trimming removed 5 bases at V and 3 bases at J, with 5 bases between. CDR3 protein: CASSLDYEQYF. In DNA form, the CDR3 reads TGTGCCAGCAGCCTAGACTACGAGCAGTACTTC.